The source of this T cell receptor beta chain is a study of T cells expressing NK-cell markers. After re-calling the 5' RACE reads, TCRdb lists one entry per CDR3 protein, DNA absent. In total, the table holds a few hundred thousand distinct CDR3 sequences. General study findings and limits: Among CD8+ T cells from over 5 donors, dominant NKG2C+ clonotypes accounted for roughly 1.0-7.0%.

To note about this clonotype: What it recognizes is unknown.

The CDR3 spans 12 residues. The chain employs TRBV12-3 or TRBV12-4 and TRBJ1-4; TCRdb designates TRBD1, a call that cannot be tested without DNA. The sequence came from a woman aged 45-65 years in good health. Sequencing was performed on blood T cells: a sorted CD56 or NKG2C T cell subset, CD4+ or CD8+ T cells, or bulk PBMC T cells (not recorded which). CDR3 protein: CASGPGGSKLFF.